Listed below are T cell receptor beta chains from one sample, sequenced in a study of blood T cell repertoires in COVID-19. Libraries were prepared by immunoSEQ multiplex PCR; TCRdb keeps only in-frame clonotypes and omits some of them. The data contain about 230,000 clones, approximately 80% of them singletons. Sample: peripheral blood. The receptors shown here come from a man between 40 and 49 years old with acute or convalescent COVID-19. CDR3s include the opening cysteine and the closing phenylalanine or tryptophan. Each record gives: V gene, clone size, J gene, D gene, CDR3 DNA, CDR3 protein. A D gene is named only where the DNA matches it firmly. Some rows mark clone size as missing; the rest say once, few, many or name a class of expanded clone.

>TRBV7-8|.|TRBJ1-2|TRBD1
TGTGCCAGCAGCTCTGGGACAGGGGTGGGGTGGGGCTACACCTTC
CASSSGTGVGWGYTF
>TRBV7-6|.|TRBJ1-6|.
TGTGCCAGCAGCTTAGGGCAGGGCGACAATTCACCCCTCCACTTT
CASSLGQGDNSPLHF
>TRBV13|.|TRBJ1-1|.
TGTGCCAGCAGCTTAGGCCCGGAGGGCACTGAAGCTTTCTTT
CASSLGPEGTEAFF
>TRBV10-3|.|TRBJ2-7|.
TGTGCCATCACCCAGGGTATGAAGGATTCCGAGCAGTACTTC
CAITQGMKDSEQYF
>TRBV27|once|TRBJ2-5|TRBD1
TGTGCCAGCAGTTTATATGACAGGGGCCAAGAGACCCAGTACTTC
CASSLYDRGQETQYF
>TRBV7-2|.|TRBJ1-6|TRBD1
TGTGCCAGCAGTCACGGGGACAGGGAGAATTCACCCCTCCACTTT
CASSHGDRENSPLHF
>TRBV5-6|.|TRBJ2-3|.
TGTGCCAGCAGCCCGGGGACTTCAGATACGCAGTATTTT
CASSPGTSDTQYF
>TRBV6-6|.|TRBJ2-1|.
TGTGCCAGCAGGACTGGGAATGAGCAGTTCTTC
CASRTGNEQFF
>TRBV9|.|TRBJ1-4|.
TGTGCCAGCAGCGTAGCCGAGAACCCTAATGAAAAACTGTTTTTT
CASSVAENPNEKLFF
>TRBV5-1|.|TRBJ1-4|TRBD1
TGCGCCAGCAGCTTGGAGGGGGCGCGGAATGAAAAACTGTTTTTT
CASSLEGARNEKLFF
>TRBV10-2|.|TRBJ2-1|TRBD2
TGCGCCATCGGGGGGGAAGGTAGCGGGAATCCGAGGAATGAGCAGTTCTTC
CAIGGEGSGNPRNEQFF
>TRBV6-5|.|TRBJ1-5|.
TGTGCCAGCAGGCCGACAGGTTATAGCAATCAGCCCCAGCATTTT
CASRPTGYSNQPQHF
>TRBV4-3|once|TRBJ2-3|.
TGCGCCAGCAGCCAAGAGTCTCGAGCAGATACGCAGTATTTT
CASSQESRADTQYF
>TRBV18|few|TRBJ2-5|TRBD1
TGTGCCAGCTCACCGGGACAGGGGGCGCTAGGAGAGACCCAGTACTTC
CASSPGQGALGETQYF
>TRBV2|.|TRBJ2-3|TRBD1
TGTGCCAGCAGTCTAGGACAGGGAAGACGCACAGATACGCAGTATTTT
CASSLGQGRRTDTQYF
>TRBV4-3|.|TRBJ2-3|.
TGCGCCAGCAGCCAGCGGGCCTTCCCGCAGTCCACAGATACGCAGTATTTT
CASSQRAFPQSTDTQYF
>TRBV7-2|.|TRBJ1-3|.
TGTGCCAGCAGCCTTGGACACGTCGGAAACACCATATATTTT
CASSLGHVGNTIYF
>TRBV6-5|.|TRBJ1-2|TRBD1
TGTGCCAGCAGCATCGGACAGGGAAACGCTGGCTACACCTTC
CASSIGQGNAGYTF
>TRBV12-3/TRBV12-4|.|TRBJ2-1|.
TGTGCCAGCAGACGGAGAGGTAATGAGCAGTTCTTC
CASRRRGNEQFF
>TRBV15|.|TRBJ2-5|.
TGTGCCACCAGCGTACAGGGACGCCGTTTGGGAGAGACCCAGTACTTC
CATSVQGRRLGETQYF